A selection of T cell receptor beta chains follows, all from one sample in a study of blood T cell repertoires in COVID-19. Here immunoSEQ multiplex PCR was the method, and the copy in TCRdb shows in-frame clones only, minus some. This sample has roughly 400,000 clones, with nearly 90% found just once. The sequencing input was PBMCs or T cells enriched from blood (not recorded which). The receptor set was obtained from a woman in her thirties who had recovered from COVID-19. The CDR3 runs from the conserved cysteine through the conserved F or W. The D gene is left open where the match is weak. Not every row has a clone size; where given, it reads once, few, many or a size class.

j_call: TRBJ2-7
d_call: TRBD1
clone_size: -
v_call: TRBV19
cdr3_aa: CASSVRDRGHYEQYF
cdr3_nt: TGTGCCAGTAGCGTCCGGGACAGGGGGCACTACGAGCAGTACTTC

j_call: TRBJ2-1
d_call: -
clone_size: -
v_call: TRBV5-1
cdr3_aa: CASMTGLSPNEQFF
cdr3_nt: TGCGCCAGCATGACCGGACTATCGCCCAATGAGCAGTTCTTC

j_call: TRBJ2-3
d_call: -
clone_size: once
v_call: TRBV19
cdr3_aa: CASSIERADTQYF
cdr3_nt: TGTGCCAGTAGTATTGAGCGGGCGGATACGCAGTATTTT

j_call: TRBJ1-1
d_call: -
clone_size: -
v_call: TRBV15
cdr3_aa: CATSSKTVNTEAFF
cdr3_nt: TGTGCCACCAGCAGCAAGACAGTGAACACTGAAGCTTTCTTT

j_call: TRBJ1-3
d_call: -
clone_size: once
v_call: TRBV30
cdr3_aa: CAWKQYGTSNTIYF
cdr3_nt: TGTGCCTGGAAACAGTACGGAACATCGAACACCATATATTTT

j_call: TRBJ2-7
d_call: TRBD2
clone_size: -
v_call: TRBV10-1
cdr3_aa: CAKGTKSYEQYF
cdr3_nt: TGCGCCAAGGGGACTAAATCCTACGAGCAGTACTTC

j_call: TRBJ2-7
d_call: TRBD1
clone_size: -
v_call: TRBV7-9
cdr3_aa: CASSLGQGLHEQYF
cdr3_nt: TGTGCCAGCAGCCTCGGACAGGGTTTACACGAGCAGTACTTC

j_call: TRBJ1-1
d_call: -
clone_size: -
v_call: TRBV7-9
cdr3_aa: CASSHTGPYTEAFF
cdr3_nt: TGTGCCAGCAGCCATACAGGCCCTTACACTGAAGCTTTCTTT

j_call: TRBJ1-1
d_call: -
clone_size: -
v_call: TRBV20-1
cdr3_aa: CSASVQGLTEAFF
cdr3_nt: TGCAGTGCTAGTGTTCAGGGACTCACTGAAGCTTTCTTT

j_call: TRBJ1-1
d_call: -
clone_size: -
v_call: TRBV19
cdr3_aa: CASSQNTEAFF
cdr3_nt: TGTGCCAGTAGTCAGAACACTGAAGCTTTCTTT

j_call: TRBJ2-7
d_call: -
clone_size: -
v_call: TRBV7-2
cdr3_aa: CASSLGAIAGAYEQYF
cdr3_nt: TGTGCCAGCAGCTTGGGGGCAATAGCGGGTGCCTACGAGCAGTACTTC

j_call: TRBJ2-3
d_call: TRBD2
clone_size: -
v_call: TRBV5-4
cdr3_aa: CASSLPSGGRSTDTQYF
cdr3_nt: TGTGCCAGCAGCTTGCCTAGCGGGGGGCGGTCCACAGATACGCAGTATTTT

j_call: TRBJ1-3
d_call: -
clone_size: -
v_call: TRBV29-1
cdr3_aa: CSGGDTDTIYF
cdr3_nt: TGCAGCGGGGGAGACACTGACACCATATATTTT

j_call: TRBJ1-4
d_call: -
clone_size: -
v_call: TRBV30
cdr3_aa: CGLTAPLNEKLFF
cdr3_nt: TGTGGCTTGACAGCGCCTCTAAATGAAAAACTGTTTTTT

j_call: TRBJ2-5
d_call: -
clone_size: -
v_call: TRBV5-1
cdr3_aa: CASSSGEQSKETQYF
cdr3_nt: TGCGCCAGCAGCTCGGGGGAACAGAGTAAAGAGACCCAGTACTTC

j_call: TRBJ1-6
d_call: TRBD1
clone_size: -
v_call: TRBV5-4
cdr3_aa: CASSFRGQGYDSPLHF
cdr3_nt: TGTGCCAGCAGCTTTAGAGGACAGGGATATGATTCACCCCTCCACTTT

j_call: TRBJ2-3
d_call: TRBD1
clone_size: -
v_call: TRBV7-2
cdr3_aa: CASSSLDRATDTQYF
cdr3_nt: TGTGCCAGCAGCTCCCTTGACAGGGCCACAGATACGCAGTATTTT

j_call: TRBJ2-1
d_call: TRBD2
clone_size: -
v_call: TRBV10-3
cdr3_aa: CAISESAGGGYNEQFF
cdr3_nt: TGTGCCATCAGTGAGTCAGCGGGAGGGGGGTACAATGAGCAGTTCTTC

j_call: TRBJ2-1
d_call: TRBD2
clone_size: -
v_call: TRBV7-3
cdr3_aa: CASSLSGGDGHNEQFF
cdr3_nt: TGTGCCAGCAGCTTATCGGGAGGGGACGGTCACAATGAGCAGTTCTTC

j_call: TRBJ2-2
d_call: TRBD2
clone_size: -
v_call: TRBV4-1
cdr3_aa: CASSQDLAGDAANTGELFF
cdr3_nt: TGCGCCAGCAGCCAAGATCTAGCGGGGGATGCCGCGAACACCGGGGAGCTGTTTTTT

j_call: TRBJ2-5
d_call: TRBD2
clone_size: -
v_call: TRBV9
cdr3_aa: CASSVAAGGWGETQYF
cdr3_nt: TGTGCCAGCAGCGTAGCAGCGGGAGGATGGGGGGAGACCCAGTACTTC

j_call: TRBJ2-7
d_call: TRBD1
clone_size: -
v_call: TRBV27
cdr3_aa: CASSSRQGSSYEQYF
cdr3_nt: TGTGCCAGCAGTTCACGACAGGGCTCCTCCTACGAGCAGTACTTC

j_call: TRBJ2-1
d_call: TRBD1
clone_size: -
v_call: TRBV6-1
cdr3_aa: CASSGTDRGSYNEQFF
cdr3_nt: TGTGCCAGCAGTGGCACGGACAGGGGATCCTACAATGAGCAGTTCTTC

j_call: TRBJ2-7
d_call: -
clone_size: once
v_call: TRBV6-5
cdr3_aa: CASSTRTFSYEQYF
cdr3_nt: TGTGCCAGCAGCACCAGAACCTTCTCCTACGAGCAGTACTTC

j_call: TRBJ2-5
d_call: -
clone_size: -
v_call: TRBV19
cdr3_aa: CASSIAGRTQETQYF
cdr3_nt: TGTGCCAGTAGTATAGCAGGGAGGACGCAAGAGACCCAGTACTTC

j_call: TRBJ1-2
d_call: -
clone_size: -
v_call: TRBV7-2
cdr3_aa: CASSLVQQGPYGYTF
cdr3_nt: TGTGCCAGCAGCTTGGTGCAGCAGGGTCCCTATGGCTACACCTTC

j_call: TRBJ1-2
d_call: -
clone_size: -
v_call: TRBV3-1/TRBV3-2
cdr3_aa: CASSLWGENYGYTF
cdr3_nt: TGTGCCAGCAGCCTCTGGGGGGAAAACTATGGCTACACCTTC

j_call: TRBJ1-1
d_call: -
clone_size: -
v_call: TRBV12-3/TRBV12-4
cdr3_aa: CASGMQKNTEAFF
cdr3_nt: TGTGCCAGCGGTATGCAGAAGAACACTGAAGCTTTCTTT

j_call: TRBJ2-1
d_call: TRBD2
clone_size: once
v_call: TRBV5-3
cdr3_aa: CAREAGGRINEQFF
cdr3_nt: TGTGCCAGAGAGGCGGGGGGGCGGATCAATGAGCAGTTCTTC

j_call: TRBJ2-7
d_call: -
clone_size: -
v_call: TRBV15
cdr3_aa: CATSSLIWGENDEQYF
cdr3_nt: TGTGCCACCAGCTCCCTGATTTGGGGGGAAAATGACGAGCAGTACTTC

j_call: TRBJ2-1
d_call: TRBD2
clone_size: -
v_call: TRBV28
cdr3_aa: CASSPTSGRDEQFF
cdr3_nt: TGTGCCAGCAGTCCGACTAGCGGGAGGGATGAGCAGTTCTTC

j_call: TRBJ2-7
d_call: TRBD2
clone_size: -
v_call: TRBV5-1
cdr3_aa: CASSPRGGSSYEQYF
cdr3_nt: TGCGCCAGCAGCCCCCGGGGGGGAAGCTCCTACGAGCAGTACTTC

j_call: TRBJ2-5
d_call: -
clone_size: -
v_call: TRBV2
cdr3_aa: CASSALTGQETQYF
cdr3_nt: TGTGCCAGCAGTGCGTTAACAGGCCAAGAGACCCAGTACTTC

j_call: TRBJ1-2
d_call: -
clone_size: -
v_call: TRBV7-2
cdr3_aa: CASSLVWGMVYGYTF
cdr3_nt: TGTGCCAGCAGCTTAGTGTGGGGCATGGTCTATGGCTACACCTTC

j_call: TRBJ1-6
d_call: -
clone_size: few
v_call: TRBV4-2
cdr3_aa: CASSQDSDSPLHF
cdr3_nt: TGTGCCAGCAGCCAAGATTCAGATTCACCCCTCCACTTT

j_call: TRBJ1-6
d_call: -
clone_size: -
v_call: TRBV4-2
cdr3_aa: CASSQDPANTVMDSPLHF
cdr3_nt: TGTGCCAGCAGCCAAGATCCCGCCAATACAGTGATGGATTCACCCCTCCACTTT

j_call: TRBJ2-1
d_call: -
clone_size: -
v_call: TRBV19
cdr3_aa: CASSWVELRGEQFF
cdr3_nt: TGTGCCAGTAGTTGGGTAGAGCTGCGGGGTGAGCAGTTCTTC

j_call: TRBJ2-1
d_call: TRBD1
clone_size: once
v_call: TRBV28
cdr3_aa: CATLRLDRGGDEQFF
cdr3_nt: TGTGCCACCCTAAGGCTAGACAGGGGAGGCGATGAGCAGTTCTTC

j_call: TRBJ2-1
d_call: -
clone_size: -
v_call: TRBV24-1
cdr3_aa: CATSDQGGSSYNEQFF
cdr3_nt: TGTGCCACCAGTGATCAAGGCGGTAGCTCCTACAATGAGCAGTTCTTC

j_call: TRBJ1-5
d_call: -
clone_size: -
v_call: TRBV6-6
cdr3_aa: CASSVDDSNQPQHF
cdr3_nt: TGTGCCAGCAGCGTAGATGATAGCAATCAGCCCCAGCATTTT

j_call: TRBJ2-1
d_call: TRBD1
clone_size: -
v_call: TRBV6-5
cdr3_aa: CASGTGGNEQFF
cdr3_nt: TGTGCCAGCGGGACAGGGGGCAATGAGCAGTTCTTC

j_call: TRBJ1-2
d_call: TRBD1
clone_size: -
v_call: TRBV11-2
cdr3_aa: CASSLAGQGANYGYTF
cdr3_nt: TGTGCCAGCAGCTTAGCGGGACAGGGGGCTAACTATGGCTACACCTTC

j_call: TRBJ2-7
d_call: -
clone_size: -
v_call: TRBV5-1
cdr3_aa: CASSLGNGVDEQYF
cdr3_nt: TGCGCCAGCAGCTTGGGGAACGGGGTTGACGAGCAGTACTTC

j_call: TRBJ1-3
d_call: TRBD1
clone_size: -
v_call: TRBV19
cdr3_aa: CASRHRGNAGNTIYF
cdr3_nt: TGTGCCAGTAGGCACAGGGGGAATGCTGGAAACACCATATATTTT

j_call: TRBJ2-7
d_call: TRBD2
clone_size: -
v_call: TRBV4-2
cdr3_aa: CASSQGAGLVLYEQYF
cdr3_nt: TGTGCCAGCAGCCAAGGGGCGGGACTAGTTCTGTACGAGCAGTACTTC

j_call: TRBJ2-2
d_call: TRBD2
clone_size: -
v_call: TRBV5-4
cdr3_aa: CASSSGTSGSPGELFF
cdr3_nt: TGTGCCAGCAGCTCCGGGACTAGCGGGAGCCCCGGGGAGCTGTTTTTT

j_call: TRBJ2-2
d_call: -
clone_size: -
v_call: TRBV7-9
cdr3_aa: CASSFVAGELFF
cdr3_nt: TGTGCCAGCAGCTTTGTCGCCGGGGAGCTGTTTTTT

j_call: TRBJ1-1
d_call: -
clone_size: few
v_call: TRBV29-1
cdr3_aa: CSVAPTGGFAEAFF
cdr3_nt: TGCAGCGTCGCCCCGACCGGGGGATTCGCTGAAGCTTTCTTT

j_call: TRBJ2-3
d_call: TRBD2
clone_size: -
v_call: TRBV4-1
cdr3_aa: CASSQGAGGFADTQYF
cdr3_nt: TGCGCCAGCAGCCAAGGCGCGGGGGGGTTCGCAGATACGCAGTATTTT

j_call: TRBJ1-5
d_call: -
clone_size: -
v_call: TRBV5-1
cdr3_aa: CASSLGGRAAQPQHF
cdr3_nt: TGCGCCAGCAGCTTGGGGGGGCGGGCGGCCCAGCCCCAGCATTTT

j_call: TRBJ1-2
d_call: -
clone_size: -
v_call: TRBV27
cdr3_aa: CASSLGQGYGYTF
cdr3_nt: TGTGCCAGCAGTTTAGGGCAGGGCTATGGCTACACCTTC

j_call: TRBJ1-4
d_call: TRBD1
clone_size: few
v_call: TRBV4-2
cdr3_aa: CASSPSLQGTAKNEKLFF
cdr3_nt: TGTGCCAGCAGCCCATCGCTACAAGGGACAGCTAAAAATGAAAAACTGTTTTTT

j_call: TRBJ2-2
d_call: TRBD2
clone_size: once
v_call: TRBV3-1/TRBV3-2
cdr3_aa: CASSQDLAGAGELFF
cdr3_nt: TGTGCCAGCAGCCAAGACTTAGCGGGAGCCGGGGAGCTGTTTTTT

j_call: TRBJ2-7
d_call: TRBD2
clone_size: -
v_call: TRBV5-4
cdr3_aa: CASRAGTSGDLEQYF
cdr3_nt: TGTGCCAGCAGAGCGGGGACTAGCGGGGACCTCGAGCAGTACTTC

j_call: TRBJ2-5
d_call: -
clone_size: -
v_call: TRBV14
cdr3_aa: CASRGGVWETQYF
cdr3_nt: TGTGCCAGCAGAGGAGGGGTGTGGGAGACCCAGTACTTC

j_call: TRBJ2-5
d_call: TRBD1
clone_size: -
v_call: TRBV3-1/TRBV3-2
cdr3_aa: CASSTTGVQGTQYF
cdr3_nt: TGTGCCAGCAGCACTACAGGGGTCCAAGGGACCCAGTACTTC

j_call: TRBJ2-7
d_call: TRBD2
clone_size: few
v_call: TRBV19
cdr3_aa: CASTRGADRDYRIYEQYF
cdr3_nt: TGTGCCAGTACCCGTGGGGCAGACCGGGACTATCGGATTTACGAGCAGTACTTC

j_call: TRBJ1-2
d_call: -
clone_size: once
v_call: TRBV28
cdr3_aa: CASSFFDRPEDGYTF
cdr3_nt: TGTGCCAGCAGTTTCTTTGACAGACCCGAGGATGGCTACACCTTC

j_call: TRBJ2-7
d_call: TRBD1
clone_size: -
v_call: TRBV20-1
cdr3_aa: CSASKGAWSYEQYF
cdr3_nt: TGCAGTGCTAGTAAGGGGGCCTGGAGTTACGAGCAGTACTTC

j_call: TRBJ1-1
d_call: -
clone_size: -
v_call: TRBV29-1
cdr3_aa: CSVTRVNTEAFF
cdr3_nt: TGCAGCGTTACCAGGGTGAACACTGAAGCTTTCTTT